The clone carrying this T cell receptor beta chain was recorded many times. No antigen is known for it. These data originate in a study of neurological immune-mediated disorders. Study findings and constraints: Because no CDR3 amino acid sequences were shared across subjects by expanded clones, private repertoires were suggested in all groups.

The CDR3 contains 14 residues. Trimming stripped 0 bases from V and 4 bases from J, with 9 bases between. The germline gives CDR1 MNHEY, CDR2 SVGAGI. The cDNA was synthesized by means of template-switch 5'RACE, which was carried out with 10-nucleotide random UMIs. Each CDR3 protein is one row after TCRdb ran MiXCR on the 5' RACE reads. Of roughly 75,000 distinct CDR3 sequences listed, roughly 15% are singletons. Time point noted: longitudinal time-point 1 (baseline). Unsorted libraries were prepared from 2 million PBMCs that had been stored at -80 C. This chain uses TRBV6-5 with TRBJ2-5, with D unresolved. Sequenced sample: PBMCs. The sequence was collected from a female donor with HTLV-1-associated myelopathy (HAM/TSP). The CDR3 coding sequence is TGTGCCAGCAGTTACTCGGGCAGGCGAGAGACCCAGTACTTC. This encodes CASSYSGRRETQYF.